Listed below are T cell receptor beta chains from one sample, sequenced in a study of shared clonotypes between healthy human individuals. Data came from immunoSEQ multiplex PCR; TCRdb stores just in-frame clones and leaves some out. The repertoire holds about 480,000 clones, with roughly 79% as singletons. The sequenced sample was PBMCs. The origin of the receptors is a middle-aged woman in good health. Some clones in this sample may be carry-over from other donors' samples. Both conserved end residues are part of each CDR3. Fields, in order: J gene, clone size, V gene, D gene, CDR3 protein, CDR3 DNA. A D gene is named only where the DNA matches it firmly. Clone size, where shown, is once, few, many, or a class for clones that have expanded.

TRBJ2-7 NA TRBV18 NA CASSPRLEEQYF TGTGCCAGCTCACCACGACTGGAAGAGCAGTACTTC
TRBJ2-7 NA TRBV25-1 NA CASQGRYEQYF TGTGCCAGTCAGGGGCGGTACGAGCAGTACTTC
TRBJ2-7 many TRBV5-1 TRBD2 CASRGTSLDEQYF TGCGCCAGCAGGGGGACTAGTCTTGACGAGCAGTACTTC
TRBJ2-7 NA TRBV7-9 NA CASSPRDGGHEQYF TGTGCCAGCAGCCCACGGGACGGCGGCCACGAGCAGTACTTC
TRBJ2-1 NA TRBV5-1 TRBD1 CASGLTGSSYNEQFF TGCGCCAGCGGGCTGACAGGGAGCTCCTACAATGAGCAGTTCTTC
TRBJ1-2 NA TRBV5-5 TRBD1 CASSHRGDYGYTF TGTGCCAGCAGCCACAGGGGAGACTATGGCTACACCTTC
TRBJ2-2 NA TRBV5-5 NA CASSSGTAVTGELFF TGTGCCAGCAGCTCGGGGACCGCTGTCACCGGGGAGCTGTTTTTT
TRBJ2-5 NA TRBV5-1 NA CASSPQGGARETQYF TGCGCCAGCAGCCCCCAGGGGGGGGCCCGGGAGACCCAGTACTTC
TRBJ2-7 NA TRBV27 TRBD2 CASSTPAGGSSYEQYF TGTGCCAGCAGTACCCCAGCGGGGGGTAGCTCCTACGAGCAGTACTTC
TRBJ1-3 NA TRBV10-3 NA CAVQGLSSGNTIYF TGTGCCGTACAGGGCCTAAGCTCTGGAAACACCATATATTTT
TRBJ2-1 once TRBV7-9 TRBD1 CASSSVFGTEVYNEQFF TGTGCCAGCAGCTCAGTATTTGGGACAGAAGTTTACAATGAGCAGTTCTTC
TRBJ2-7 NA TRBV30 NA CAWKVQGPYEQYF TGTGCCTGGAAGGTTCAGGGGCCCTACGAGCAGTACTTC
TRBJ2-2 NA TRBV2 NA CASGVAVGTGELFF TGTGCCAGCGGGGTAGCGGTAGGAACCGGGGAGCTGTTTTTT
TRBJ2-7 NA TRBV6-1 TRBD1 CASSDTDRGRSYEQYF TGTGCCAGCAGTGATACGGACAGGGGGCGCTCCTACGAGCAGTACTTC
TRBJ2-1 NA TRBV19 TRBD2 CASSIRAGVLNEQFF TGTGCCAGTAGTATCCGCGCGGGAGTGCTCAATGAGCAGTTCTTC
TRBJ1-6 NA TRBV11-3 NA CASSSEGGPGSPLHF TGTGCCAGCAGCTCAGAAGGGGGACCGGGATCACCCCTCCACTTT
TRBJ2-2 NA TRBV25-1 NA CASSGDSNTGELFF TGTGCCAGCAGTGGGGACTCAAACACCGGGGAGCTGTTTTTT
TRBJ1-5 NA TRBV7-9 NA CASSLSGFGQPQHF TGTGCCAGCAGCTTATCGGGGTTCGGACAGCCCCAGCATTTT
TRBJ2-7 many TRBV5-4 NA CASSPPDRLYEQYF TGTGCCAGCAGCCCACCGGACAGACTCTACGAGCAGTACTTC
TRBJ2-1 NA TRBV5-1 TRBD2 CASNRRSGRGNEQFF TGCGCCAGTAATCGTCGGAGCGGGAGGGGCAATGAGCAGTTCTTC
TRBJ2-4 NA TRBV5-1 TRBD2 CASSTGTSGELAKNIQYF TGCGCCAGCAGCACGGGGACTAGCGGAGAGCTAGCCAAAAACATTCAGTACTTC
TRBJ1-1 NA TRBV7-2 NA CASSLRMGAEAFF TGTGCCAGCAGCTTAAGAATGGGGGCTGAAGCTTTCTTT
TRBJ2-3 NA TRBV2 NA CASSTNSDTQYF TGTGCCAGCAGTACCAATTCAGATACGCAGTATTTT
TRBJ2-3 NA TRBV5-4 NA CASSFKTGSTDTQYF TGTGCCAGCAGCTTCAAAACAGGGAGCACAGATACGCAGTATTTT
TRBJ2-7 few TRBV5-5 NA CASSLDTYEQYF TGTGCCAGCAGCTTGGACACCTACGAGCAGTACTTC
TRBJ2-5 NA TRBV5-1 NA CASSPGEVQETQYF TGCGCCAGCAGCCCGGGAGAGGTCCAAGAGACCCAGTACTTC
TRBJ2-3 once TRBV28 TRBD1 CASRTGKGPDTQYF TGTGCCAGCAGGACAGGGAAGGGGCCAGATACGCAGTATTTT
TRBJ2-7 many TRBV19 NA CASSMQGAGGREQYF TGTGCCAGTAGTATGCAGGGGGCGGGAGGCCGCGAGCAGTACTTC
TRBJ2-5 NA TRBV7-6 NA CASSLSGRGETQYF TGTGCCAGCAGCTTAAGTGGGAGGGGGGAGACCCAGTACTTC
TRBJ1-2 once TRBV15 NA CATSRDLNYGYTF TGTGCCACCAGCAGAGATCTTAACTATGGCTACACCTTC
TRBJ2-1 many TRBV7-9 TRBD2 CASSFRGLAGDEQFF TGTGCCAGCAGCTTTCGCGGACTAGCGGGAGATGAGCAGTTCTTC
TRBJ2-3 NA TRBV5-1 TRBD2 CASSLATSGRAGTDTQYF TGCGCCAGCAGCTTGGCGACTAGCGGGAGGGCTGGCACAGATACGCAGTATTTT
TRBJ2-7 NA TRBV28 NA CASSFHRINEQYF TGTGCCAGCAGTTTTCATAGGATTAACGAGCAGTACTTC